The 10 T cell receptor beta chains below come from one sample, sequenced in a study of T cells in Graves' hyperthyroidism and ophthalmopathy. TCR beta CDR3 sequences were amplified from RNA transcripts. Carried out on the TCR CDR3, a first-round RT-PCR used the HTBI primer set. Each CDR3 protein gets one entry after TCRdb re-called the multiplex PCR reads with MiXCR. The sample lists some 440,000 distinct CDR3 sequences; 15% to 17% were seen once. The sample was blood. The source is a woman under 30 with Graves' hyperthyroidism.

In this sample, this clonotype turned up many times. CDR3 in amino acids: CSARQGLDEQYF. Written as DNA, the CDR3 is TGCAGTGCTAGACAAGGGCTTGACGAGCAGTACTTC. The chain recombines TRBV20-1 with TRBJ2-7; D ambiguous. CDR3 size: 12 residues. Trimming pared 2 bases from V and 5 bases from J, leaving 10 bases between. CDR1 DFQATT and CDR2 SNEGSKA come from the germline V gene (reference sequence).

The chain uses TRBV6-2 or TRBV6-3 and TRBJ2-2; 8 bases agree with TRBD2. V lost 1 base, J lost 4 bases, and 11 bases stayed unmatched. CDR1 and CDR2 from the germline V gene are MNHEY and SVGEGT. CDR3 size: 18 residues. The CDR3 protein is CASSYWVPAGASTGELFF. The DNA of the CDR3 is TGTGCCAGCAGTTACTGGGTTCCAGCGGGAGCCAGCACCGGGGAGCTGTTTTTT.

This clonotype was seen at least ten times. The chain combines TRBV10-2 with TRBJ1-1; unclear D gene. Germline CDR1 and CDR2: WSHSY and SAAADI. The CDR3 contains 13 residues. V was shortened by 0 bases and J by 7 bases, with 9 bases between the two germline ends. The CDR3 protein is CASSESTVVEAFF. The CDR3 nucleotides read TGCGCCAGCAGTGAGTCGACGGTTGTTGAAGCTTTCTTT.

Comment on this clonotype: A clone one base away is much larger, so this may be a read error. The chain is built from TRBV20-1 and TRBJ2-1, with 10 bases that match TRBD2. CDR1 is DFQATT and CDR2 is SNEGSKA in the germline V gene (reference sequence). The ends lost 1 base at V and 11 bases at J; junction bases unmatched: 8. The CDR3 consists of 14 residues. CDR3: CSARVRLAGDKQFF. CDR3 DNA sequence: TGCAGTGCTAGAGTTAGGCTAGCGGGAGATAAGCAGTTCTTC.

This clonotype was picked up many times. V usage is TRBV7-3 and J usage is TRBJ2-3; no clear D. Trimming took off 1 base at V and 3 bases at J, with 5 bases between the two ends. This CDR3 region has 13 residues. Germline CDR1 is SGHTA and CDR2 is FQGTGA. As DNA, the CDR3 is TGTGCCAGCAGCTTAAGGCGTACAGATACGCAGTATTTT. Its protein product is CASSLRRTDTQYF.

This clonotype was counted many times. This chain links TRBV5-5 with TRBJ2-7; 8 bases are shared with TRBD1. This CDR3 is 14 amino acids long. The germline V gene encodes CDR1 SGHKS and CDR2 YYEKEE (reference sequence). Losses at the gene ends were 2 bases for V and 5 bases for J; bases not matched to a gene: 6. The chain's CDR3 is CASSLGDRYDEQYF. CDR3 nucleotides: TGTGCCAGCAGCTTAGGGGACAGGTATGACGAGCAGTACTTC. Using reference TRBV5-5 and TRBJ2-7 for the parts outside the CDR3, the full variable domain is DAGVTQSPTHLIKTRGQQVTLRCSPISGHKSVSWYQQVLGQGPQFIFQYYEKEERGRGNFPDRFSARQFPNYSSELNVNALLLGDSALYLCASSLGDRYDEQYFGPGTRLTVT.

This chain links TRBV24-1 with TRBJ2-1, with 10 bases identical to TRBD2. The ends lost 0 bases at V and 7 bases at J; junction bases unmatched: 5. The CDR3 is 16 residues long. Germline V gives CDR1 KGHDR, CDR2 SFDVKD. The CDR3, as DNA: TGTGCCACCAGTGATTTGCTCGGGACTAGCGTAAATGAGCAGTTCTTC. It translates to CATSDLLGTSVNEQFF.

The chain joins TRBV11-2 to TRBJ2-7, with D uncertain. The germline V gene has CDR1 SGHAT and CDR2 FQNNGV. The ends were cut back, 1 base at V and 2 bases at J, with 12 bases in the middle. CDR3 size: 15 residues. Here the CDR3 DNA reads TGTGCCAGCAGCTTAGTGAGGACCCACCCCTACGAGCAGTACTTC. The encoded protein is CASSLVRTHPYEQYF.

This clonotype was seen repeatedly, ten times or more. J is TRBJ1-5 and V is TRBV20-1, with a possible D match to TRBD1 (6 bases). Germline loops: CDR1 DFQATT, CDR2 SNEGSKA (reference sequence). Trimming stripped 0 bases from V and 0 bases from J, with 12 bases between. The length of the CDR3 is 16 residues. This CDR3 is CSARETGTSSNQPQHF. In DNA form, the CDR3 reads TGCAGTGCTAGAGAAACCGGGACAAGTAGCAATCAGCCCCAGCATTTT.

On this clonotype: Sequence at one end of the junction differs from germline and may be a read error. This chain uses TRBV9 with TRBJ2-1; D gene uncertain. The CDR3 spans 13 residues. Germline assignment: CDR1 SGDLS and CDR2 YYNGEE. The DNA for the CDR3 is TGTGCCAGCAACGTAGGGTTTGTGAATGAGCAGTTCTTC. Its translation: CASNVGFVNEQFF.